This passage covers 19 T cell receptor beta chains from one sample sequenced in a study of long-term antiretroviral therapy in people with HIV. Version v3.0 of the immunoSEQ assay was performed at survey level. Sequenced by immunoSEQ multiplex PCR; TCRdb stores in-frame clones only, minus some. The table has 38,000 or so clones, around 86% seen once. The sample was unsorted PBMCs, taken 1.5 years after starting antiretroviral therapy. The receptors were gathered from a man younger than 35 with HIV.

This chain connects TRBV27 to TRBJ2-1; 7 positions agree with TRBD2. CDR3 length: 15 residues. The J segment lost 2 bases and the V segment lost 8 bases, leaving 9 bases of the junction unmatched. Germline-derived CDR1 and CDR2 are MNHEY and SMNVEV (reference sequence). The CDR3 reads CASAGDSGTYNEQFF. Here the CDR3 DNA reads TGTGCCAGCGCGGGAGATAGCGGTACCTACAATGAGCAGTTCTTC.

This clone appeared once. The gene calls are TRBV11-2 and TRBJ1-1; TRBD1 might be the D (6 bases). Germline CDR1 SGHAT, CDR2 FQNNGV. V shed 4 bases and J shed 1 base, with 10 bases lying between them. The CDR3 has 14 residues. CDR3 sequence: CASSWGQWNTEAFF. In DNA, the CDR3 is TGTGCCAGCAGCTGGGGACAATGGAACACTGAAGCTTTCTTT.

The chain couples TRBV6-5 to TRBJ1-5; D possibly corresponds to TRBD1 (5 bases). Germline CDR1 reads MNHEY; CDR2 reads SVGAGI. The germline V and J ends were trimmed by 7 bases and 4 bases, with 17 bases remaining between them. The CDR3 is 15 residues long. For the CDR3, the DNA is TGTGCCAGCAAAAGACAAGGGACGTCTAATCAGCCCCAGCATTTT. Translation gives CASKRQGTSNQPQHF.

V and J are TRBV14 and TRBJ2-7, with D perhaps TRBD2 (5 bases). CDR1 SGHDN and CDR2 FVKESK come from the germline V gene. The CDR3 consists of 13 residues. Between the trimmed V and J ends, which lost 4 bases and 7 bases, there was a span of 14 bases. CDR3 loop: CASSRGSGREQYF. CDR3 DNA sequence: TGTGCCAGCAGCCGTGGGAGTGGCCGGGAGCAGTACTTC.

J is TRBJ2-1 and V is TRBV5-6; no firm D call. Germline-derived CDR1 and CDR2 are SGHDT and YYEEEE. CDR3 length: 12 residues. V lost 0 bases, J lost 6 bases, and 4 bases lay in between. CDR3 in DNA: TGTGCCAGCAGCTTGGGGATCAATGAGCAGTTCTTC. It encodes CASSLGINEQFF.

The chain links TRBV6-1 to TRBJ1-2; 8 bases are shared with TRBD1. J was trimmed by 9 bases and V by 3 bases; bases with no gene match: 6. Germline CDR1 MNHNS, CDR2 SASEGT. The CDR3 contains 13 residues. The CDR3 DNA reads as TGTGCCAGCAGTGAGGTGACAGGGGTCCGCTACACCTTC. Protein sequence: CASSEVTGVRYTF.

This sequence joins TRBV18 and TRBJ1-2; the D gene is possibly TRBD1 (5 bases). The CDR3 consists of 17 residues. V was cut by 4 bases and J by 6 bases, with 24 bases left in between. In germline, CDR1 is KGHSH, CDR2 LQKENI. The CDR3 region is CASSRDLRGTTSDGYTF. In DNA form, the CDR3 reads TGTGCCAGCTCACGAGACCTTCGGGGCACCACCTCCGATGGCTACACCTTC.

This chain's CDR3 is CASSLSAGGSGGTDTQYF. CDR3 bases: TGTGCCAGCAGCTTAAGTGCAGGCGGGAGCGGGGGCACAGATACGCAGTATTTT. This rearrangement joins TRBV7-3 to TRBJ2-3; TRBD2 matches 7 bases. V was pared by 1 base and J by 1 base, with 11 bases of the junction left unmatched. The CDR3 has 18 residues. The germline V gene encodes CDR1 SGHTA and CDR2 FQGTGA.

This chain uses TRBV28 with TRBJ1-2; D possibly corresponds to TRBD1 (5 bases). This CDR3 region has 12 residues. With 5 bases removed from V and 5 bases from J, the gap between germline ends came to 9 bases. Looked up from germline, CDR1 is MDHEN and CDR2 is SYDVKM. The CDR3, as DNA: TGTGCCAGCAGTAGGGGCTCTTATGGCTACACCTTC. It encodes CASSRGSYGYTF.

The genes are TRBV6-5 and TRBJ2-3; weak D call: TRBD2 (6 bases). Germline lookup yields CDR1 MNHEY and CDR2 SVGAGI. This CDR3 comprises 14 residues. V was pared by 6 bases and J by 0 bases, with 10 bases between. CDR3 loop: CASRMSGSTDTQYF. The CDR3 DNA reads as TGTGCCAGCAGAATGAGCGGGAGCACAGATACGCAGTATTTT.

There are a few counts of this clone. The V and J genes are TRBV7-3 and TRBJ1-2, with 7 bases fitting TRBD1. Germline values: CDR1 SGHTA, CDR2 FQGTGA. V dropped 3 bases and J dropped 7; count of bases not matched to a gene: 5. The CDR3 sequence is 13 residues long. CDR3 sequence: CASSLTGSGGYTF. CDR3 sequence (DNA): TGTGCCAGCAGCTTGACAGGGTCTGGTGGCTACACCTTC.

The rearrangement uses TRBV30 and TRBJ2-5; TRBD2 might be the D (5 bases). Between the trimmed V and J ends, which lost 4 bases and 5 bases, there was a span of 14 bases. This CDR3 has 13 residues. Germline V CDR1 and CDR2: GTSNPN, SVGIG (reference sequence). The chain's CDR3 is CAWTTLPGETQYF. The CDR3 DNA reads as TGTGCCTGGACCACACTTCCGGGGGAGACCCAGTACTTC.

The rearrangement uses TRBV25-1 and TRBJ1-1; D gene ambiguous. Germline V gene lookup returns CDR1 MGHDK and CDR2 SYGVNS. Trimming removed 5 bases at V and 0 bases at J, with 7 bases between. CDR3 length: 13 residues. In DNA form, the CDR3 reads TGTGCCAGCAGTAAGGACTTGAACACTGAAGCTTTCTTT. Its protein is CASSKDLNTEAFF.

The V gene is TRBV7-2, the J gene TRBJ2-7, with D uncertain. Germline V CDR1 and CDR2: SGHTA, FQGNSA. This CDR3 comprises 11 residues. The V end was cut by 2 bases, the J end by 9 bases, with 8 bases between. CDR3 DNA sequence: TGTGCCAGCAGCTTATCGGATTTGCAGTACTTC. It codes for CASSLSDLQYF.

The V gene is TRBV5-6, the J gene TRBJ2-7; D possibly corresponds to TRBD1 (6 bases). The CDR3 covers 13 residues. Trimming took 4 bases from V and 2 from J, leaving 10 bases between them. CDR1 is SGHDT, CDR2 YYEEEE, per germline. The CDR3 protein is CASSPGHPYEQYF. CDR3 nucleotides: TGTGCCAGCAGCCCGGGACACCCCTACGAGCAGTACTTC.

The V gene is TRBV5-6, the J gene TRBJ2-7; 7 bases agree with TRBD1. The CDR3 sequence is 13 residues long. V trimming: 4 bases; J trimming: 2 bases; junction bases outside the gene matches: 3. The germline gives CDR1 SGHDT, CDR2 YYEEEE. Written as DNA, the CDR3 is TGTGCCAGCAGCCCGGGACAGACCTACGAGCAGTACTTC. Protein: CASSPGQTYEQYF.

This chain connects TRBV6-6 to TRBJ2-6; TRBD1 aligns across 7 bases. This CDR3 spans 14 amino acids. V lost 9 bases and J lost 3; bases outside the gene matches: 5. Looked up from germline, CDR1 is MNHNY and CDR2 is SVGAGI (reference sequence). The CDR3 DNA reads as TGTGCCAGTCTAGGGGGCTTTGGGGCCAACGTCCTGACTTTC. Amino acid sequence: CASLGGFGANVLTF.

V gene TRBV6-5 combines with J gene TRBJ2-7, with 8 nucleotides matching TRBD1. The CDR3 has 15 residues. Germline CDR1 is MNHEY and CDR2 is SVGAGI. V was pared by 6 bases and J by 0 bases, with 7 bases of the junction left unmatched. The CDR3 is CASSTTGVSSYEQYF. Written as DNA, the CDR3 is TGTGCCAGCAGCACGACAGGGGTGAGCTCCTACGAGCAGTACTTC.

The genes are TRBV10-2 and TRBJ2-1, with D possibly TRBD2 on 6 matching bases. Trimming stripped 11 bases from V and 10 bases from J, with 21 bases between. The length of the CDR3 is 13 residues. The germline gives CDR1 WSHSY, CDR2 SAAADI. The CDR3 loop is CACRDSSWSEQFF. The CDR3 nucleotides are TGCGCCTGTCGGGACTCTTCGTGGAGCGAGCAGTTCTTC.